This entry features one T cell receptor beta chain sequence. The antigen it binds to is not known. Base qualities are not at hand, and no much larger clone is one base apart. As encoded in the germline V gene (reference sequence), CDR1 is MNHEY while CDR2 is SMNVEV. V was cut back by 8 bases and J by 7 bases, leaving a gap of 17 bases between them. The CDR3 goes from the cysteine to the phenylalanine over 13 residues. The CDR3 DNA has 39 bases and is translated from base 1. The sample comes from a study of beta chain features in type 1 diabetes (dated by TCRdb to 2016 to 2019). About the full investigation: Patients and healthy donors did not differ in mean age, gender distribution, total cell number or subset yield. Across all samples, some 100,000,000 sorted cells were examined, and cell number per subset correlated strongly with RNA yield. The study compared TCRB repertoires of sorted circulating CD4+ T cell subsets between recently diagnosed type 1 diabetes patients and matched healthy donors. Whereas all 30 or so donors provided naive and central memory subsets, regulatory and stem cell-like memory subsets were isolated from just 8 patients and roughly 8 healthy donors.

Each donor gave one peripheral blood draw, averaging approximately 110 mL, which was collected into heparinised tubes. Using a panel that included CD45RO, CCR7, CD25, CD127, CD95 and CD27, naive, central memory, regulatory and stem cell-like memory CD4+ T cells were sorted on a BD FACSAria II. Purity was above 95% for every sorted population. PBMCs were isolated right away by Lymphoprep density gradient centrifugation and were stained directly, without culture. To minimize batch effects, samples were stained and sorted in pairs, one healthy donor with one patient per experiment. The investigation overall reported the following: At VDJ recombination sites, type 1 diabetes patients had fewer insertions and more deleted nucleotides, which implies abnormalities in thymic rearrangement. In all four CD4+ subsets, TCRB CDR3 length was moderately but significantly shorter in type 1 diabetes patients. PCR might favor shorter templates, but patient and control samples were amplified and corrected together, so any skew would affect both groups equally. Naive, central memory and regulatory TCRB repertoires appeared to be more alike among patients than among healthy donors. Because cDNA rather than genomic DNA was sequenced, highly expressing activated cells could have been over-represented, although no difference in activation and CD3 levels was found between groups. Because the HLA sub-analyses included only small numbers of individuals, any influence of HLA type on TCRB rearrangement was left unresolved.

The entire isolated RNA was reverse transcribed using the High Capacity cDNA Reverse Transcription Kit, and thus expressed TCRB transcripts were sequenced. For stem cell-like memory T cell samples, survey-depth immunoSEQ sequencing was used, averaging about 990,000 total reads per sample. Sorted cells were lysed in RLT buffer, and RNA was extracted using DNase-treated RNeasy Micro or Mini kits according to cell number. Each cell subset was processed on its own to prevent cross-contamination, while patient and healthy donor samples were processed together. The immunoSEQ multiplex PCR was used to amplify TCRB sequences from cDNA, generating 87-bp fragments that spanned the CDR3 region. Amplicons were sequenced on the Illumina HiSeq platform. Per the original workflow: PCR bias was corrected computationally using synthetic template baselines, and reads within Hamming distance 2 were collapsed, with unmergeable singletons discarded. Reads were aligned against IMGT so that V, D and J genes, CDR3 length and insertions or deletions at six rearrangement sites could be assigned. Within each subset, clonotype counts were normalized to sorted cell number, after which true diversity and Gini coefficients were computed with the tcR R package. Repertoire sharing was quantified using the overlap coefficient calculated on TCRB nucleotide sequences. The immuneACCESS repertoire file appears here via TCRdb, limited to in-frame rearrangements. These files lack a portion of the clones; in checked studies, under half of the deficit traces to unresolved V genes, and the cause of the others is not known. That table is the source of V, J and clone size, and D and trimming were worked out from the DNA. The sample table holds around 16,000 clones, of which around 70% were seen once. Clones ranked in the top ten supply 0.79% of the sample.

The origin of this receptor is a man aged 30 to 45 with type 1 diabetes. The chain is assembled from TRBV27 and TRBJ2-5; TRBD2 is a possible D gene, resting on 7 matching bases. The specimen sequenced was stem cell memory CD4+ T cells from blood. The sample's cell subset or site, from its label and the paper: stem cell-like memory CD4+ T cells. This receptor carries the CDR3 CASGKGGFGTQYF. The sequenced DNA: TGTGCCAGCGGGAAGGGGGGGTTTGGGACCCAGTACTTC.